This TCR beta chain derives from a study of human T cells and chemical hapten exposure. In the study overall: Recorded diagnoses among the mostly female patients were alopecia areata, totalis or universalis. From small differences in pooled library volume came most of the variation in per-sample TCR yields. Findings of the study overall: Every donor had alopecia, and their immune response may therefore differ from healthy people's.

The time point here: pre-sensitization, week 0. This sample's treatment: therapeutic diphenylcyclopropenone sensitization with weekly scalp DPC. Blood, whole and unfractionated, served as the source for total RNA extraction. Unmatched junction bases numbered 10, after V lost 3 bases and J lost 6 bases. The germline V gene has CDR1 KGHSH and CDR2 LQKENI. This CDR3 has 17 residues. This clonotype was seen more than once but under ten times. Its antigen is undetermined. TCRdb re-derived calls from the RACE reads in MiXCR, one entry per CDR3 protein. The sample records 95,000 to 150,000 distinct CDR3 sequences, about 14% being singletons.

Sequencing used whole blood, obtained in connection with sensitization to the hapten diphenylcyclopropenone (DPC). The TCR was taken from a woman aged 18-29 years with alopecia areata. Some clones in this sample may be carry-over from other donors' samples. The chain has TRBV18 and TRBJ2-1; 11 nucleotides line up with TRBD2. Here the CDR3 reads CASSPPSPGLAANEQFF. The DNA of the CDR3 is TGTGCCAGCTCACCCCCAAGCCCGGGACTAGCGGCCAATGAGCAGTTCTTC.